Following are 30 T cell receptor beta chains from one sample sequenced in a study of long-term antiretroviral therapy in people with HIV. A v3.0 immunoSEQ assay was performed at survey level. Produced via immunoSEQ multiplex PCR; TCRdb's table is partial and in-frame only. This sample has some 48,000 clones; around 84% occur once, and the top ten carry under 3%. Sequenced material: unsorted PBMCs, taken 0.8 years after starting antiretroviral therapy. These receptors were obtained from a woman under 30 with HIV.

This CDR3 is CASSVSAPSSEQYF. The DNA for the CDR3 is TGTGCCAGCAGCGTTAGCGCACCCTCGTCCGAGCAGTACTTC. V gene TRBV9 combines with J gene TRBJ2-7; possibly TRBD2 for D (5 bases). Germline CDR1 and CDR2: SGDLS and YYNGEE. The V end lost 2 bases, the J end lost 6 bases, and 15 bases lay between the germline ends. The CDR3 is made up of 14 amino acids.

The J gene is TRBJ2-1, the V gene TRBV5-1; 12 bases are shared with TRBD2. V lost 4 bases to trimming and J lost 4 bases; unmatched junction nucleotides: 3. The CDR3 loop spans 15 amino acids. Germline lookup yields CDR1 SGHRS and CDR2 YFSETQ. CDR3 amino acids: CASSGLAGRYNEQFF. The DNA for the CDR3 is TGCGCCAGCAGCGGACTAGCGGGAAGGTACAATGAGCAGTTCTTC.

The V and J genes are TRBV29-1 and TRBJ2-4; the D is unclear. The CDR3 is 15 amino acids. Germline V gene lookup returns CDR1 SQVTM and CDR2 ANQGSEA. V shed 1 base and J shed 0 bases, with 10 bases lying between them. As DNA, the CDR3 is TGCAGCGTTGAAGTTCGAATCCTAGCCAAAAACATTCAGTACTTC. Encoded protein: CSVEVRILAKNIQYF.

The V call is TRBV5-1, the J call TRBJ2-7; 7 positions match TRBD1. Germline V gene lookup returns CDR1 SGHRS and CDR2 YFSETQ. After removal of 4 bases from V and 4 bases from J, the junction contained 5 bases not matched to a gene. CDR3 length equals 13 residues. The chain's CDR3 is CASSRDRAYEQYF. DNA for the CDR3: TGCGCCAGCAGCCGCGACAGGGCATACGAGCAGTACTTC.

The chain uses TRBV4-3 and TRBJ2-5, with D possibly called TRBD1 or TRBD2 (6 bases each). V lost 0 bases to trimming and J lost 0 bases, with 23 bases between them. Germline lookup yields CDR1 LGHNA and CDR2 YSLEER. The length of the CDR3 is 20 residues. The CDR3 spells CASSQDLGGRGPRYQETQYF. The CDR3 DNA reads TGCGCCAGCAGCCAAGATCTGGGAGGCAGGGGCCCTCGGTACCAAGAGACCCAGTACTTC.

This clone appeared once. The V call is TRBV7-9, the J call TRBJ2-1, with D hard to call. The CDR3 consists of 15 residues. V lost 2 bases to trimming and J lost 0 bases, with 8 bases between them. Germline V lookup: CDR1 SEHNR, CDR2 FQNEAQ (reference sequence). CDR3 nucleotide sequence: TGTGCCAGCAGCTTATCAGATAGCTCCTACAATGAGCAGTTCTTC. Amino acids: CASSLSDSSYNEQFF.

The V and J genes are TRBV19 and TRBJ1-1; D is unresolved. This CDR3 spans 14 amino acids. The germline V and J ends were trimmed by 0 bases and 1 base, with 6 bases remaining between them. Germline V gene data show CDR1 as LNHDA and CDR2 as SQIVND (reference sequence). The CDR3 loop reads CASSIDRPNTEAFF. The CDR3 DNA reads as TGTGCCAGTAGTATAGACAGACCGAACACTGAAGCTTTCTTT. Full variable domain (outside the CDR3, taken from reference TRBV19 and TRBJ1-1): DGGITQSPKYLFRKEGQNVTLSCEQNLNHDAMYWYRQDPGQGLRLIYYSQIVNDFQKGDIAEGYSVSREKKESFPLTVTSAQKNPTAFYLCASSIDRPNTEAFFGQGTRLTVV.

The chain carries TRBV28 and TRBJ2-4; TRBD2 matches 8 bases. CDR3 length: 18 residues. CDR1 MDHEN and CDR2 SYDVKM come from the germline V gene. Trimming removed 8 bases from V and 3 bases from J; junction bases left unmatched: 18. CDR3 DNA: TGTGCCAGCTCCCGGCGGGGAATTAGCGGGACGCACAAAAACATTCAGTACTTC. It specifies CASSRRGISGTHKNIQYF. Full variable domain (missing parts from reference TRBV28 and TRBJ2-4): DVKVTQSSRYLVKRTGEKVFLECVQDMDHENMFWYRQDPGLGLRLIYFSYDVKMKEKGDIPEGYSVSREKKERFSLILESASTNQTSMYLCASSRRGISGTHKNIQYFGAGTRLSVL.

The J gene is TRBJ2-7, the V gene TRBV7-6, with TRBD2 matching 9 bases. J gave up 2 bases and V 5 bases, and 7 bases lay outside the gene matches. Germline V gene data show CDR1 as SGHVS and CDR2 as FNYEAQ. The CDR3 loop spans 15 amino acids. Written as DNA, the CDR3 is TGTGCCAGCAGCCCCGGGGCTAGCGGGACCTACGAGCAGTACTTC. Encoded protein: CASSPGASGTYEQYF.

The rearrangement uses TRBV28 and TRBJ2-3; D not resolved. Trimming took 3 bases from V and 4 from J, leaving 5 bases between them. This CDR3 has 12 amino acids. Per the germline V gene, CDR1 is MDHEN and CDR2 is SYDVKM. Here the CDR3 reads CASSLLADTQYF. CDR3 sequence (DNA): TGTGCCAGCAGTTTGCTGGCAGATACGCAGTATTTT. The variable domain in full, completed from reference TRBV28 and TRBJ2-3, reads DVKVTQSSRYLVKRTGEKVFLECVQDMDHENMFWYRQDPGLGLRLIYFSYDVKMKEKGDIPEGYSVSREKKERFSLILESASTNQTSMYLCASSLLADTQYFGPGTRLTVL.

This clone appeared once. This chain joins TRBV19 and TRBJ2-1; 7 bases map to TRBD1. Per germline, CDR1 LNHDA and CDR2 SQIVND (reference sequence). This CDR3 is 13 amino acids long. Trimming took 7 bases from V and 12 from J; bases not matched to a gene: 12. CDR3 loop: CASTPRGGAWQFF. The CDR3 DNA sequence: TGTGCCAGTACCCCCCGAGGGGGCGCATGGCAGTTCTTC.

This chain connects TRBV27 to TRBJ1-2; no clear D. CDR3 length: 14 amino acids. Germline loops: CDR1 MNHEY, CDR2 SMNVEV (reference sequence). V was cut by 7 bases and J by 2 bases, with 14 bases left in between. The CDR3 region has the DNA TGTGCCAGCAAGATAACGGCATCGAACTATGGCTACACCTTC. Its protein product is CASKITASNYGYTF.

The chain couples TRBV7-2 to TRBJ2-3, with 9 bases matching TRBD2. With V trimmed by 4 bases and J by 2 bases, 4 bases remained unmatched. Germline lookup yields CDR1 SGHTA and CDR2 FQGNSA. The length of the CDR3 is 15 residues. CDR3 DNA sequence: TGTGCCAGCAGCTCTAGCGGGATTGCCACAGATACGCAGTATTTT. Translation gives CASSSSGIATDTQYF.

The chain recombines TRBV4-2 with TRBJ2-1, with 7 bases that match TRBD1. Germline V CDR1 and CDR2: LGHNA, YNFKEQ. The CDR3 sequence is 15 residues long. The junction had 5 bases not matched to a gene; V was cut back by 0 bases and J by 6 bases. DNA of the CDR3: TGTGCCAGCAGCCAAGAAAGCGGACAGGTCAATGAGCAGTTCTTC. Encoded protein: CASSQESGQVNEQFF.

The V and J genes are TRBV5-4 and TRBJ2-7; 10 bases map to TRBD2. Germline CDR1 SGHNT, CDR2 YYREEE (reference sequence). After removal of 3 bases from V and 6 bases from J, the junction contained 9 bases not matched to a gene. CDR3 length equals 15 residues. CDR3 residues: CASSSRVAGGSEQYF. CDR3 DNA sequence: TGTGCCAGCAGCTCCCGGGTAGCGGGAGGTAGCGAGCAGTACTTC.

This clone was counted a single time. V usage is TRBV15 and J usage is TRBJ1-1; 11 positions match TRBD1. The CDR3 is made up of 18 amino acids. CDR1 is LNHNV and CDR2 is YYDKDF in the germline V gene (reference sequence). V lost 3 bases, J lost 3 bases, and 12 bases stayed unmatched. The chain's CDR3 is CATSSTPGTGGRYTEAFF. The CDR3 DNA reads as TGTGCCACCAGCAGCACCCCCGGGACAGGGGGTCGCTACACTGAAGCTTTCTTT.

The rearrangement links TRBV6-6 to TRBJ2-5; perhaps TRBD2 as D (6 bases). The CDR3 sequence is 15 residues long. CDR1 is MNHNY, CDR2 SVGAGI, per germline (reference sequence). With 2 bases removed from V and 4 bases from J, the gap between germline ends came to 14 bases. CDR3 amino acids: CASSYGGQGRETQYF. The CDR3 region has the DNA TGTGCCAGCAGTTACGGAGGGCAGGGTAGAGAGACCCAGTACTTC.

CDR3 DNA sequence: TGTGCCAGCAGCAACCCTTCCAATCAGCCCCAGCATTTT. Translation gives CASSNPSNQPQHF. The rearrangement uses TRBV7-2 and TRBJ1-5, with D unclear. The CDR3 contains 13 residues. Germline-derived CDR1 and CDR2 are SGHTA and FQGNSA. Trimming left V 5 bases short and J 3 bases short, with 8 bases between.

The rearrangement uses TRBV21-1 and TRBJ1-5. TRBV21-1 is annotated as a pseudogene. This CDR3 is 17 amino acids long. The CDR3 DNA is TGTGCCAGCAGCAAAGTGGGTTGCGAGGGAGGCAATCAGCCCCAGCATTTT. It specifies CASSKVGCEGGNQPQHF.

The chain uses TRBV4-1 and TRBJ2-1; D is unclear. The CDR3 loop spans 16 amino acids. Trimming took 0 bases from V and 8 from J, leaving 17 bases between them. CDR1 MGHRA and CDR2 YSYEKL come from the germline V gene. The CDR3 DNA follows: TGCGCCAGCAGCCAAGAGGGGTTGGGTGGGGTGGATGAGCAGTTCTTC. It encodes CASSQEGLGGVDEQFF.

J is TRBJ2-1 and V is TRBV10-3; possible D gene TRBD2, 7 bases. Germline V gene lookup returns CDR1 ENHRY and CDR2 SYGVKD. This CDR3 comprises 15 residues. V lost 4 bases to trimming and J lost 8 bases, with 18 bases between them. The CDR3 DNA follows: TGTGCCATCAGTGGGACTAGTCAGGCAGGGGATGAGCAGTTCTTC. Protein sequence: CAISGTSQAGDEQFF.

This chain links TRBV7-3 with TRBJ2-2; D is ambiguous. V lost 2 bases and J lost 5, with 6 bases in between. The CDR3 runs 13 residues. Germline lookup yields CDR1 SGHTA and CDR2 FQGTGA. The CDR3 here is CASSLADTGELFF. The CDR3 nucleotides are TGTGCCAGCAGCTTAGCCGATACCGGGGAGCTGTTTTTT.

V is TRBV28 and J is TRBJ2-5; either TRBD1 or TRBD2 may supply D (6 bases each). Per the germline V gene, CDR1 is MDHEN and CDR2 is SYDVKM. With 7 bases removed from V and 1 base from J, the gap between germline ends came to 13 bases. This CDR3 is 14 amino acids long. Here the CDR3 reads CASNPPGAQETQYF. The CDR3 DNA sequence: TGTGCCAGCAACCCCCCGGGGGCCCAAGAGACCCAGTACTTC.

The chain links TRBV5-1 to TRBJ2-5; D call uncertain. The CDR3 consists of 15 residues. Deletions cut 0 bases from V and 1 base from J, with 10 bases between. Germline V CDR1 and CDR2: SGHRS, YFSETQ. CDR3 protein: CASSLGWNLQETQYF. DNA of the CDR3: TGCGCCAGCAGCTTGGGGTGGAATCTCCAAGAGACCCAGTACTTC. The full variable domain, rest sourced from reference TRBV5-1 and TRBJ2-5, is KAGVTQTPRYLIKTRGQQVTLSCSPISGHRSVSWYQQTPGQGLQFLFEYFSETQRNKGNFPGRFSGRQFSNSRSEMNVSTLELGDSALYLCASSLGWNLQETQYFGPGTRLLVL.

The rearrangement joins TRBV4-3 to TRBJ2-3; no clear D gene. The V gene's germline CDR1 is LGHNA and CDR2 YSLEER. Deletions cut 3 bases from V and 3 bases from J, with 10 bases between. The CDR3 runs to 14 residues. CDR3 sequence: CASSQNFGTDTQYF. Written as DNA, the CDR3 is TGCGCCAGCAGCCAGAATTTCGGGACAGATACGCAGTATTTT.

The V and J genes are TRBV27 and TRBJ1-2; 8 nucleotides agree with TRBD1. V dropped 3 bases and J dropped 6; count of bases not matched to a gene: 3. Germline V gives CDR1 MNHEY, CDR2 SMNVEV (reference sequence). This CDR3 has 13 amino acids. For the CDR3, the DNA is TGTGCCAGCAGTTTTCAGGGGGCAAATGGCTACACCTTC. This translates into CASSFQGANGYTF.

The chain uses TRBV7-2 and TRBJ2-1; 12 positions agree with TRBD1. Trimming at V came to 5 bases and at J to 7 bases, leaving 6 bases not matched to a gene. The CDR3 is 15 amino acids. CDR1 is SGHTA and CDR2 is FQGNSA in the germline V gene. CDR3: CASSVGQGARNEQFF. DNA of the CDR3: TGTGCCAGCAGCGTGGGACAGGGGGCCAGGAATGAGCAGTTCTTC. Using reference TRBV7-2 and TRBJ2-1 for the parts outside the CDR3, the full variable domain is GAGVSQSPSNKVTEKGKDVELRCDPISGHTALYWYRQSLGQGLEFLIYFQGNSAPDKSGLPSDRFSAERTGGSVSTLTIQRTQQEDSAVYLCASSVGQGARNEQFFGPGTRLTVL.

This clone came up a few times. The V and J genes are TRBV6-1 and TRBJ2-5; 11 positions agree with TRBD2. V gave up 4 bases and J gave up 4 bases; unmatched junction bases: 8. Germline values: CDR1 MNHNS, CDR2 SASEGT. The CDR3 contains 16 residues. CDR3 in amino acids: CASSATSGILGETQYF. The CDR3 nucleotides read TGTGCCAGCAGTGCGACTAGCGGGATCCTCGGAGAGACCCAGTACTTC.

This clone was seen just once. The V gene is TRBV7-8, the J gene TRBJ2-5, with 12 bases lining up with TRBD2. CDR1 is SGHVS, CDR2 FQNEAQ, per germline. CDR3 length: 17 residues. The ends lost 2 bases at V and 4 bases at J; junction bases unmatched: 8. Here the CDR3 reads CASSLTTSGSGGETQYF. In DNA, the CDR3 is TGTGCCAGCAGCTTAACGACTAGCGGGAGCGGGGGAGAGACCCAGTACTTC.

This clone turned up a few times. The V call is TRBV5-5, the J call TRBJ2-7; D gene uncertain. CDR3 length: 12 amino acids. Trimming pared 2 bases from V and 5 bases from J, leaving 8 bases between. Germline-derived CDR1 and CDR2 are SGHKS and YYEKEE (reference sequence). The CDR3 spells CASSFSTNEQYF. The CDR3 region has the DNA TGTGCCAGCAGCTTTTCTACCAACGAGCAGTACTTC.